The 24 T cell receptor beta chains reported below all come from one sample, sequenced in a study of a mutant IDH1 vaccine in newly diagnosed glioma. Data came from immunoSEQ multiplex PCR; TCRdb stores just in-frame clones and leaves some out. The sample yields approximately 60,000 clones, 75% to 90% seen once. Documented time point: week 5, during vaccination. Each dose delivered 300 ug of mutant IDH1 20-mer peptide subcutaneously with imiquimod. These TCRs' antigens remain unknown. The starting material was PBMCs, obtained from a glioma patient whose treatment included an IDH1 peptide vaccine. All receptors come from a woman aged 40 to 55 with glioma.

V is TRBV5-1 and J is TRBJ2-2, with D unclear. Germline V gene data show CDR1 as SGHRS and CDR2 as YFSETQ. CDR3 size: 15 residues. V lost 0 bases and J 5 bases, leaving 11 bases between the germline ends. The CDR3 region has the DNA TGCGCCAGCAGCTTGGCCAGCCCAAGGACCGGGGAGCTGTTTTTT. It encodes CASSLASPRTGELFF.

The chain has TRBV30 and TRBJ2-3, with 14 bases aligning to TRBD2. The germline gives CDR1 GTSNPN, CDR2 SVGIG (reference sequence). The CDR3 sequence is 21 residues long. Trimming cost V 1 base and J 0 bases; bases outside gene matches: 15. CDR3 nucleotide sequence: TGTGCCTGGAGTGGAGTCCATCTCGGACTAGCGGGAGGTTATAGCACAGATACGCAGTATTTT. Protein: CAWSGVHLGLAGGYSTDTQYF.

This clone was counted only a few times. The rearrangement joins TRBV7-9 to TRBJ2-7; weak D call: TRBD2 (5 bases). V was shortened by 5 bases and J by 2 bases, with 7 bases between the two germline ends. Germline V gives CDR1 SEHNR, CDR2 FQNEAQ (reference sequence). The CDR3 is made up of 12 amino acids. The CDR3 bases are TGTGCCAGCAGCACGGAGGCCTACGAGCAGTACTTC. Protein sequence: CASSTEAYEQYF. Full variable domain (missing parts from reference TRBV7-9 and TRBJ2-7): DTGVSQNPRHKITKRGQNVTFRCDPISEHNRLYWYRQTLGQGPEFLTYFQNEAQLEKSRLLSDRFSAERPKGSFSTLEIQRTEQGDSAMYLCASSTEAYEQYFGPGTRLTVT.

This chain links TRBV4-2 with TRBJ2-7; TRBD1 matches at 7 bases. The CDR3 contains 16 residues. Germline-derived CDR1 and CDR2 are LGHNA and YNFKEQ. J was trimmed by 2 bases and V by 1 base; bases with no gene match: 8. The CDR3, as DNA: TGTGCCAGCAGCCAAGGAGCAACAGGGGTAACCTACGAGCAGTACTTC. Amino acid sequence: CASSQGATGVTYEQYF.

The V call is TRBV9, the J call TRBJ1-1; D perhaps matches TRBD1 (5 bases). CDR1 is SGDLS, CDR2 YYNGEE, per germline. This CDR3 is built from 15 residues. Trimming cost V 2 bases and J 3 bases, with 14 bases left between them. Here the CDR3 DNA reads TGTGCCAGCAGCGTGGAAACCGGGGCCGACACTGAAGCTTTCTTT. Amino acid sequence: CASSVETGADTEAFF. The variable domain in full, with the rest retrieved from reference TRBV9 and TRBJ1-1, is DSGVTQTPKHLITATGQRVTLRCSPRSGDLSVYWYQQSLDQGLQFLIQYYNGEERAKGNILERFSAQQFPDLHSELNLSSLELGDSALYFCASSVETGADTEAFFGQGTRLTVV.

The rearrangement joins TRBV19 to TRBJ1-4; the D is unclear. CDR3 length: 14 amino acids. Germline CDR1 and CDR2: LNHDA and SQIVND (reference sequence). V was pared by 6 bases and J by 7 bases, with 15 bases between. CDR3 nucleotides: TGTGCCAGTAGCCTAGGGTTCAGTACTGAAAAACTGTTTTTT. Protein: CASSLGFSTEKLFF.

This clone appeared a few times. The DNA of the CDR3 is TGTGCCAGCAGCTTTCCCATTCAGCGGAGCCAAGAGACCCAGTACTTC. Protein: CASSFPIQRSQETQYF. The chain recombines TRBV7-9 with TRBJ2-5; possibly TRBD2 for D (5 bases). Deletions cut 3 bases from V and 1 base from J, with 15 bases between. The CDR3 has 16 residues. Germline V gene lookup returns CDR1 SEHNR and CDR2 FQNEAQ (reference sequence).

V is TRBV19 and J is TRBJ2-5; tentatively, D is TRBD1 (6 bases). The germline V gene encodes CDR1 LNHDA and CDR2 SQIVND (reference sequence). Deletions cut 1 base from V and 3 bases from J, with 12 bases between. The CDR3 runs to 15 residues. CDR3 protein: CASSIGTVKEETQYF. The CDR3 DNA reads TGTGCCAGTAGTATAGGGACAGTGAAAGAAGAGACCCAGTACTTC.

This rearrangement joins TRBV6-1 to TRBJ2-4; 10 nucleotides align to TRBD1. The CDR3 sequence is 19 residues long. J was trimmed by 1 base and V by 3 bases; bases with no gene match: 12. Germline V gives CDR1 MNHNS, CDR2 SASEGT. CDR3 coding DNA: TGTGCCAGCAGTGAGGACGAGGGACAGGGGAAAGGTGCCAAAAACATTCAGTACTTC. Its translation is CASSEDEGQGKGAKNIQYF.

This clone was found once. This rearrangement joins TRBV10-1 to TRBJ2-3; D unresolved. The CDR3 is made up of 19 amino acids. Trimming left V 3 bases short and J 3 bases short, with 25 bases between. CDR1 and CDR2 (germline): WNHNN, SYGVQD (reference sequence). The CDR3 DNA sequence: TGCGCCAGCAGTGACCACAACCCAACTCGCCGGACGGCGACAGATACGCAGTATTTT. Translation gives CASSDHNPTRRTATDTQYF.

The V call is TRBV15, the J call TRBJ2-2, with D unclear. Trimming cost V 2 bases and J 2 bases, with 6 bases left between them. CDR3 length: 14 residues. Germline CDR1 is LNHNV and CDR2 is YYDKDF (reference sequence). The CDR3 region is CATSRQSNTGELFF. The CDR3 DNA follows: TGTGCCACCAGCAGACAGTCAAACACCGGGGAGCTGTTTTTT.

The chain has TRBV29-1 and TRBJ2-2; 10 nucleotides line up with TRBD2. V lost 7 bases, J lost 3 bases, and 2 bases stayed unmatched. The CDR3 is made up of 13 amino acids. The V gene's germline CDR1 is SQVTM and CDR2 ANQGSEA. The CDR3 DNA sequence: TGCAGCGGCGGACTAGCGGACACCGGGGAGCTGTTTTTT. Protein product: CSGGLADTGELFF.

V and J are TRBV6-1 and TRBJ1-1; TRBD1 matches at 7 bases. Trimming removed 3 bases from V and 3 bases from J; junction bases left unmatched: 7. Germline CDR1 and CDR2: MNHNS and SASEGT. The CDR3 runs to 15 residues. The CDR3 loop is CASSDPGQVHTEAFF. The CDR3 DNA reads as TGTGCCAGCAGTGACCCCGGACAGGTGCACACTGAAGCTTTCTTT.

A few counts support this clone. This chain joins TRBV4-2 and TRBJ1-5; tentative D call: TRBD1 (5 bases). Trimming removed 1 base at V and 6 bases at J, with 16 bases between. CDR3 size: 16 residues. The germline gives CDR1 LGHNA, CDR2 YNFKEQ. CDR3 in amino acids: CASSQGRGWESQPQHF. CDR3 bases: TGTGCCAGCAGCCAAGGTCGGGGGTGGGAAAGTCAGCCCCAGCATTTT.

The CDR3 DNA is TGTGCCAGCTCACAGGGGCAGGGTGGCACTGAAGCTTTCTTT. It translates to CASSQGQGGTEAFF. The V and J genes are TRBV18 and TRBJ1-1; D may be TRBD1 (5 bases). Germline V CDR1 and CDR2: KGHSH, LQKENI. The V end was cut by 4 bases, the J end by 4 bases, with 13 bases between. This CDR3 region has 14 residues.

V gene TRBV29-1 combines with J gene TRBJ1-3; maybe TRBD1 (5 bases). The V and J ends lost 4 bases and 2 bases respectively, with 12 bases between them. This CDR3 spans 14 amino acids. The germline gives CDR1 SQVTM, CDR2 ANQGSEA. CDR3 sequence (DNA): TGCAGCGTTGTCCAGGGATTTACTGGAAACACCATATATTTT. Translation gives CSVVQGFTGNTIYF.

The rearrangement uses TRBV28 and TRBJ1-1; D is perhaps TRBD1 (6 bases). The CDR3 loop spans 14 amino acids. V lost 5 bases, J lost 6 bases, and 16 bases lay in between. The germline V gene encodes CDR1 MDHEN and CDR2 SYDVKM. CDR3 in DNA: TGTGCCAGCAGTAGCCCTACAGGGTCGTCTGAAGCTTTCTTT. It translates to CASSSPTGSSEAFF.

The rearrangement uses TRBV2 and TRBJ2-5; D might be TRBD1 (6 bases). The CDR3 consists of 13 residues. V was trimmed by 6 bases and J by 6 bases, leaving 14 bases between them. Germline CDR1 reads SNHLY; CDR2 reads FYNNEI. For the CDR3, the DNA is TGTGCCAGCAGCACAGGGCCGGGGAAGACCCAGTACTTC. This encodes CASSTGPGKTQYF.

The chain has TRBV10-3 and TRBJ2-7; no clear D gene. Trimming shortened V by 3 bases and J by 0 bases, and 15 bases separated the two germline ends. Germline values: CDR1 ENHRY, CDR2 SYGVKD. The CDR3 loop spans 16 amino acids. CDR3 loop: CAISETRTRSSYEQYF. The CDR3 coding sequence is TGTGCCATCAGTGAAACCCGGACCCGGAGCTCCTACGAGCAGTACTTC.

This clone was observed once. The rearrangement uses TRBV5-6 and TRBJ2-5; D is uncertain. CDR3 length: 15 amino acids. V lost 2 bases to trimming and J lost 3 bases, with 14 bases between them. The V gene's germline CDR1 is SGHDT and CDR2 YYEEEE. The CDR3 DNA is TGTGCCAGCAGCTTTAGGGTATTATTCGAAGAGACCCAGTACTTC. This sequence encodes CASSFRVLFEETQYF.

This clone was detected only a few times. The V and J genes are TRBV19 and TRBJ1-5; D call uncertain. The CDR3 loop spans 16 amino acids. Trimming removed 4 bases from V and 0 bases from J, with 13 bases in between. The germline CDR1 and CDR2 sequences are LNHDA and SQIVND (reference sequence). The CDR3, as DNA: TGTGCCAGTAGTAAGTCAGAAACCTATAGCAATCAGCCCCAGCATTTT. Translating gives CASSKSETYSNQPQHF.

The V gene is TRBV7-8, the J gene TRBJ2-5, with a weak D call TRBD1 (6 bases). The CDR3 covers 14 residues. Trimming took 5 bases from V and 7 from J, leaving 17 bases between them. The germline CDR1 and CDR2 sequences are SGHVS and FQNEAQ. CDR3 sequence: CASSVRDNLGTQYF. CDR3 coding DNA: TGTGCCAGCAGCGTCCGGGACAACCTAGGGACCCAGTACTTC.

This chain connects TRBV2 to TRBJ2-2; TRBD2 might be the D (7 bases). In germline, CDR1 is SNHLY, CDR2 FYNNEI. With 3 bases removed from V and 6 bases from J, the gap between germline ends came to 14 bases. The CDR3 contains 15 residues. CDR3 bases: TGTGCCAGCAGTGAGGGCGGGGGCGCGGCCGGGGAGCTGTTTTTT. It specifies CASSEGGGAAGELFF.

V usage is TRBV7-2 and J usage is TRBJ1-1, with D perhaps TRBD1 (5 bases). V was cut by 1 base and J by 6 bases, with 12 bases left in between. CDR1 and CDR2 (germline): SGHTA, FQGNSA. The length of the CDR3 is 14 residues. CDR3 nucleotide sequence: TGTGCCAGCAGCTTAGGTGGGGGGTGGGCTGAAGCTTTCTTT. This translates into CASSLGGGWAEAFF.